The 25 T cell receptor beta chains below come from one sample, sequenced in a study of cytomegalovirus exposure and HLA in healthy donors. The PCR made use of 60 Vbeta and 13 Jbeta primers. TCRdb keeps only in-frame clones here, not all; method: immunoSEQ multiplex PCR. The profile shows 150,000 to 160,000 clones, about three quarters of them singletons. Material: PBMCs. The source is a woman between 40 and 55 years old in good health and CMV-seronegative.

The J gene is TRBJ1-1, the V gene TRBV12-5; no clear D gene. Between the trimmed V and J ends, which lost 1 base and 1 base, there was a span of 13 bases. The V gene's germline CDR1 is LGHNT and CDR2 FRNRAP. The CDR3 sequence is 16 residues long. For the CDR3, the DNA is TGTGCTAGTGGTTTGGCTCCAGGCAGACAGAACACTGAAGCTTTCTTT. It codes for CASGLAPGRQNTEAFF.

V and J are TRBV5-1 and TRBJ2-2, with D perhaps matching TRBD2 (5 bases). CDR3 size: 15 residues. From germline, CDR1 is SGHRS and CDR2 YFSETQ. V lost 3 bases and J lost 7, with 16 bases in between. The CDR3 protein is CASSWTGLSGGELFF. Here the CDR3 DNA reads TGCGCCAGCAGCTGGACTGGGTTGTCCGGCGGGGAGCTGTTTTTT.

This CDR3 is CAWSPLRDGELFF. The CDR3 nucleotides are TGTGCCTGGTCGCCGCTGAGGGACGGGGAGCTGTTTTTT. This chain joins TRBV30 and TRBJ2-2; possibly TRBD2 for D (5 bases). V lost 5 bases and J lost 7, with 14 bases in between. The CDR3 is 13 amino acids. Germline V gene sequence: CDR1 GTSNPN, CDR2 SVGIG (reference sequence).

This sequence joins TRBV27 and TRBJ1-5; 12 positions match TRBD1. V shed 4 bases, J shed 7 bases, and the junction held 5 bases outside the gene matches. The CDR3 is 15 residues long. Germline CDR1 is MNHEY and CDR2 is SMNVEV (reference sequence). CDR3 in DNA: TGTGCCAGCAGTTCCGGGACAGGGGGCAGACAGCCCCAGCATTTT. As protein: CASSSGTGGRQPQHF.

The rearrangement links TRBV6-1 to TRBJ1-1, with a possible D match to TRBD1 (5 bases). The germline CDR1 and CDR2 sequences are MNHNS and SASEGT. The CDR3 length is 13 residues. V gave up 11 bases and J gave up 3 bases, with 16 bases separating them. The CDR3 nucleotides read TGTGCCGGGACTGCCGCAGGGTACACTGAAGCTTTCTTT. It is translated as CAGTAAGYTEAFF.

The chain links TRBV7-2 to TRBJ2-3; 10 nucleotides align to TRBD1. Germline loops: CDR1 SGHTA, CDR2 FQGNSA. The J segment lost 7 bases and the V segment lost 1 base, leaving 8 bases of the junction unmatched. The length of the CDR3 is 16 residues. The CDR3 region has the DNA TGTGCCAGCAGCTTAGGGCCGGGACAGGGGACAAATACGCAGTATTTT. Translating gives CASSLGPGQGTNTQYF.

The table lists this clone with a few counts. The chain combines TRBV7-8 with TRBJ1-4; TRBD1 agrees at 10 bases. J was trimmed by 10 bases and V by 5 bases; bases with no gene match: 16. The CDR3 runs to 17 residues. Per the germline V gene, CDR1 is SGHVS and CDR2 is FQNEAQ. As DNA, the CDR3 is TGTGCCAGCAGCCCCCTTCGTTCGGGACAGGGGTTGGTAAAACTGTTTTTT. The encoded protein is CASSPLRSGQGLVKLFF.

The chain links TRBV27 to TRBJ1-1; 9 bases align to TRBD1. J was trimmed by 4 bases and V by 6 bases; bases with no gene match: 9. CDR1 MNHEY and CDR2 SMNVEV come from the germline V gene (reference sequence). CDR3 size: 15 residues. This CDR3 is CASSLRGTGTTEAFF. Written as DNA, the CDR3 is TGTGCCAGCAGCCTAAGGGGGACAGGGACCACTGAAGCTTTCTTT.

The CDR3 DNA follows: TGTGCCAGCAGTGAAGGAGGAGGGTTAGAATGGATTACTTTCTTT. It yields the protein CASSEGGGLEWITFF. The chain joins TRBV6-1 to TRBJ1-1; D unresolved. Trimming took off 1 base at V and 12 bases at J, with 21 bases between the two ends. Per germline, CDR1 MNHNS and CDR2 SASEGT. CDR3 length: 15 amino acids.

V and J are TRBV10-3 and TRBJ1-6; 8 nucleotides agree with TRBD1. After removal of 10 bases from V and 10 bases from J, the junction contained 6 bases not matched to a gene. From germline, CDR1 is ENHRY and CDR2 SYGVKD. The CDR3 is 12 amino acids. CDR3 in DNA: TGTGCCACCGGACAGGGTGGATCACCCCTCCACTTT. Protein product: CATGQGGSPLHF.

The chain joins TRBV2 to TRBJ1-2; weak D call: TRBD1 (6 bases). CDR1 and CDR2 (germline): SNHLY, FYNNEI. V gave up 9 bases and J gave up 4 bases, with 12 bases separating them. The CDR3 contains 12 residues. CDR3 sequence reads: CARTTGSYGYTF. The CDR3 coding sequence is TGTGCCAGGACAACAGGGTCCTATGGCTACACCTTC.

This clone showed up just once. Other DNA sequences of this sample code for an identical CDR3. The chain links TRBV5-1 to TRBJ1-5, with D possibly matching TRBD1 (5 bases). Germline lookup yields CDR1 SGHRS and CDR2 YFSETQ. This CDR3 contains 15 residues. The V end was cut by 0 bases, the J end by 2 bases, with 9 bases between. The DNA of the CDR3 is TGCGCCAGCAGCTTGGCGGGGGGTGGCAATCAGCCCCAGCATTTT. As protein: CASSLAGGGNQPQHF.

The genes are TRBV5-1 and TRBJ2-1; tentative D call: TRBD1 (6 bases). The CDR3 loop spans 12 amino acids. The germline V gene encodes CDR1 SGHRS and CDR2 YFSETQ. V was shortened by 2 bases and J by 10 bases, with 10 bases between the two germline ends. Here the CDR3 reads CASSFGDTEQFF. Written as DNA, the CDR3 is TGCGCCAGCAGCTTTGGGGACACCGAGCAGTTCTTC. The full variable domain, in which reference TRBV5-1 and TRBJ2-1 provide the parts outside the CDR3, is KAGVTQTPRYLIKTRGQQVTLSCSPISGHRSVSWYQQTPGQGLQFLFEYFSETQRNKGNFPGRFSGRQFSNSRSEMNVSTLELGDSALYLCASSFGDTEQFFGPGTRLTVL.

The gene calls are TRBV15 and TRBJ1-4, with D possibly being TRBD1 (5 bases). The germline CDR1 and CDR2 sequences are LNHNV and YYDKDF (reference sequence). This CDR3 region has 19 residues. V was cut by 7 bases and J by 3 bases, with 27 bases left in between. The CDR3 region has the DNA TGTGCCACCAACTTAGTCAGCGGGGCCGCGAATCGGGCTAATGAAAAACTGTTTTTT. This codes for CATNLVSGAANRANEKLFF.

In its sample, this clone was seen a few times. The genes are TRBV6-5 and TRBJ1-5; TRBD1 might be the D (5 bases). Trimming removed 7 bases at V and 4 bases at J, with 8 bases between. CDR1 is MNHEY, CDR2 SVGAGI, per germline. The CDR3 has 12 residues. The CDR3 DNA reads as TGTGCCAGCAAGGCAGGGAATCAGCCCCAGCATTTT. Protein product: CASKAGNQPQHF.

This chain uses TRBV6-1 with TRBJ2-2; 10 nucleotides agree with TRBD1. Germline values: CDR1 MNHNS, CDR2 SASEGT. V lost 6 bases and J lost 3; bases outside the gene matches: 4. The CDR3 extends over 15 amino acids. The CDR3 coding sequence is TGTGCCAGCAGAACCGGGACAGGGGACACCGGGGAGCTGTTTTTT. Its protein product is CASRTGTGDTGELFF.

The chain is built from TRBV6-4 and TRBJ2-1; D might be TRBD2 (6 bases). V dropped 4 bases and J dropped 0 bases, with 10 bases sitting between them. The CDR3 is 15 residues long. Germline lookup yields CDR1 MRHNA and CDR2 SNTAGT. The DNA of the CDR3 is TGTGCCAGCAGTGCCGCGGGAAGCTCCTACAATGAGCAGTTCTTC. Residues: CASSAAGSSYNEQFF.

DNA of the CDR3: TGCGCCAGCAGCCCTGGGGGGACCTCCGCCTCTGGAAACACCATATATTTT. This translates into CASSPGGTSASGNTIYF. The chain employs TRBV5-1 and TRBJ1-3, with D possibly matching TRBD1 (5 bases). This CDR3 comprises 17 residues. Germline assignment: CDR1 SGHRS and CDR2 YFSETQ. The V end lost 4 bases, the J end lost 0 bases, and 17 bases lay between the germline ends.

This clone was detected once. The chain combines TRBV18 with TRBJ1-3, with D perhaps matching TRBD1 (5 bases). Germline assignment: CDR1 KGHSH and CDR2 LQKENI. Trimming pared 2 bases from V and 1 base from J, leaving 12 bases between. This CDR3 comprises 16 residues. CDR3 amino acids: CASSPSSGLSGNTIYF. In DNA form, the CDR3 reads TGTGCCAGCTCACCATCTTCGGGACTGTCTGGAAACACCATATATTTT.

V usage is TRBV11-2 and J usage is TRBJ1-5; D gene unclear. The CDR3 contains 15 residues. Between the trimmed V and J ends, which lost 0 bases and 0 bases, there was a span of 6 bases. The germline CDR1 and CDR2 sequences are SGHAT and FQNNGV. CDR3 nucleotide sequence: TGTGCCAGCAGCTTAGACGCGGATAGCAATCAGCCCCAGCATTTT. This sequence encodes CASSLDADSNQPQHF.

The rearrangement uses TRBV6-1 and TRBJ1-1; 7 bases fit TRBD1. The germline V gene encodes CDR1 MNHNS and CDR2 SASEGT. The V and J ends lost 7 bases and 6 bases, in that order; junction bases with no gene match: 8. This CDR3 comprises 13 residues. The CDR3: CASITTGIAEAFF. The CDR3 DNA follows: TGTGCCAGCATTACGACAGGGATCGCTGAAGCTTTCTTT.

The CDR3: CASSPQDSKETQYF. DNA for the CDR3: TGTGCCAGCAGCCCTCAGGACAGTAAAGAGACCCAGTACTTC. The V gene is TRBV5-4, the J gene TRBJ2-5; a weak D match, TRBD1 (6 bases). Germline CDR1 and CDR2: SGHNT and YYREEE (reference sequence). The CDR3 runs 14 residues. Between the trimmed V and J ends, which lost 4 bases and 3 bases, there was a span of 13 bases. Supplemented by reference TRBV5-4 and TRBJ2-5, the full variable domain reads ETGVTQSPTHLIKTRGQQVTLRCSSQSGHNTVSWYQQALGQGPQFIFQYYREEENGRGNFPPRFSGLQFPNYSSELNVNALELDDSALYLCASSPQDSKETQYFGPGTRLLVL.

This chain connects TRBV5-1 to TRBJ2-1; TRBD1 or TRBD2 may be the D gene (5 bases each). CDR3 size: 15 residues. V was pared by 4 bases and J by 5 bases, with 16 bases between. Germline CDR1 and CDR2: SGHRS and YFSETQ. CDR3 protein: CASSLAGRADNEQFF. CDR3 sequence (DNA): TGCGCCAGCAGCCTGGCGGGCAGGGCGGACAATGAGCAGTTCTTC.

The J gene is TRBJ1-5, the V gene TRBV5-5; D uncertain. The CDR3 has 15 residues. The V and J ends lost 4 bases and 3 bases respectively, with 14 bases between them. CDR1 is SGHKS and CDR2 is YYEKEE in the germline V gene (reference sequence). The CDR3 loop is CASSPGELYNQPQHF. CDR3 sequence (DNA): TGTGCCAGCAGCCCCGGGGAGCTATACAATCAGCCCCAGCATTTT.

This chain uses TRBV13 with TRBJ2-7; 7 bases agree with TRBD2. The CDR3 length is 14 residues. Trimming took 5 bases from V and 6 from J; bases not matched to a gene: 10. Germline V lookup: CDR1 PRHDT, CDR2 FYEKMQ (reference sequence). The CDR3 bases are TGTGCCAGCAGCCTTGGGGGAGGGGTAGGCGAGCAGTACTTC. Its translation is CASSLGGGVGEQYF.